The clone carrying this TCR beta chain was seen a few times. A much larger clone differs from this one at a single base, so this may be a read error. The germline V gene encodes CDR1 ENHRY and CDR2 SYGVKD. The CDR3 has 13 amino acids. V gave up 5 bases and J gave up 7 bases, with 14 bases separating them. The data originate from a study of regulatory T cells in long-lasting Graves disease. The time point is: newly diagnosed GD, antithyroid drugs for less than 3 months. Preparation of the TCR library used RNA extracted from PBMCs. Building of the TCR beta libraries involved iRepertoire HTBI primers and Arm-PCR of CDR3 regions. TCRdb fed the multiplex PCR reads into MiXCR, producing one record per CDR3 protein. This table has about 460,000 distinct CDR3 sequences, 14% appearing once. This same sample was also taken into another study, of T cells in Graves' hyperthyroidism and ophthalmopathy. From that study: Graves' hyperthyroidism was deemed stable absent ophthalmopathy progression within 18 months.

The J gene is TRBJ1-1, the V gene TRBV10-3, with D possibly being TRBD1 (6 bases). Sequences were derived from peripheral blood mononuclear cells (PBMCs), sampled at new diagnosis, from a patient treated with antithyroid drugs. This TCR derives from a woman aged 45-59 years with Graves disease. In DNA form, the CDR3 reads TGTGCCATCAGTCGCACAGGGAGGGATGAAGCTTTCTTT. Residues: CAISRTGRDEAFF.